This T cell receptor beta chain was sequenced in a study of blood T cell repertoires in COVID-19. Study at large: The United States, Italy and Spain were the sources of the acute and convalescent COVID-19 samples. Nucleic acid was either cDNA or gDNA, and it came from T cells, B-cell-depleted T cells, or PBMCs.

The germline CDR1 and CDR2 sequences are LGHDT and YNNKEL (reference sequence). The CDR3 sequence is 14 residues long. V trimming: 6 bases; J trimming: 5 bases; junction bases outside the gene matches: 6. Methods used by the authors: Amplification from reference gene primers served as the basis for estimated nucleated cell counts. Here immunoSEQ multiplex PCR was the method, and the copy in TCRdb shows in-frame clones only, minus some. V and J calls plus clone size are reproduced from that table; the DNA served to infer D and trimming. The sample includes around 22,000 clones, approximately 91% of them seen just once.

Input material: peripheral blood. The receptor's source is a woman aged 70-85 years with active COVID-19. The rearrangement joins TRBV3-1 (or the pseudogene TRBV3-2) to TRBJ1-1, with TRBD1 matching 10 bases. The CDR3 spells CASRPPGQGTEAFF. Written as DNA, the CDR3 is TGTGCCAGCAGGCCCCCGGGACAGGGGACTGAAGCTTTCTTT.